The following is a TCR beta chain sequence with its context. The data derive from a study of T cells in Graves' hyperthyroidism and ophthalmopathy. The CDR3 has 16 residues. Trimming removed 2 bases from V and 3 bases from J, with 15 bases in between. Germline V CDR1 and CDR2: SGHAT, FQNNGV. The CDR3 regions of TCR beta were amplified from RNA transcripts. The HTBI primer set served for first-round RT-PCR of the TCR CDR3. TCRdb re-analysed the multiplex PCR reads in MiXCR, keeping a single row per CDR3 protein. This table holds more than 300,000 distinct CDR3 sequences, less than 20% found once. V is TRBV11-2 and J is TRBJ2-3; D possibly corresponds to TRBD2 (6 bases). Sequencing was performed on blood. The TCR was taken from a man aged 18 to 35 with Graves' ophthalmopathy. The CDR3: CASSLFLRGKTDTQYF. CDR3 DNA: TGTGCCAGCAGCTTATTTCTTCGGGGGAAAACAGATACGCAGTATTTT.